This T cell receptor beta chain originates from a study of shared clonotypes between healthy human individuals. Study results and caveats: Limitation of the genetic and exposure-history diversity represented came from the few donors.

CD45RO-negative cells were positively selected for CCR7, leaving out terminally differentiated effector memory CD45RA+ cells. Method: immunoSEQ multiplex PCR; TCRdb's copy keeps in-frame clones and lacks some. The sample has 600,000 or so clones, 95% to 98% seen once; the top ten hold 0.3%. Notes on this clone: The antigen remains unidentified.

CDR3 length: 14 residues. This clonotype originated in a man younger than 45 in good health. The sample was naive CD8+ T cells sorted from blood. The V and J genes are TRBV21-1 and TRBJ2-7; TRBD2 reflects the table's D call only, with no check against the DNA. TRBV21-1 is given as a pseudogene. The CDR3 nucleotides are TGTGCCAGCAGCCCCGGCGGAGCGGCCTACGAGCAGTACTTC. Translation: CASSPGGAAYEQYF.